This T cell receptor (beta chain) was found in a study of blood T cells in healthy people across ages. Next came a second PCR, run for about 7 to 12 cycles, which used a sample-barcoded 5' primer along with a J-beta primer mix. One entry per CDR3 protein, called by TCRdb with MiXCR from the 5' RACE reads. This table has 800,000 to 1,300,000 distinct CDR3 sequences, approximately 25% appearing once. This clonotype has just a few counts. With 1 base removed from V and 4 bases from J, the gap between germline ends came to 11 bases. There are 14 residues in the CDR3. Germline V lookup: CDR1 SGHRS, CDR2 YFSETQ. These data were also reused for a study on T cells of mothers and their children. As reported in that work: Second-round PCR products received sample barcodes and 2-4 random nucleotides from the M1S primer.

Sequenced sample: blood. The receptor's source is a girl aged 2 to 10 in good health. The chain links TRBV5-1 to TRBJ2-5; D unresolved. Here the CDR3 reads CASSLNLMGETQYF. CDR3 sequence (DNA): TGCGCCAGCAGCTTGAATCTTATGGGAGAGACCCAGTACTTC.